This is a list of T cell receptor beta chains from one sample in a study of T cells after posttransplantation cyclophosphamide. The data were produced by immunoSEQ multiplex PCR, yet TCRdb's version contains in-frame clones alone and is incomplete. The sample lists around 10,000 clones, approximately 78% seen once, with 5.4% in the top ten. The source was PBMCs, collected after allogeneic stem cell transplant with posttransplant cyclophosphamide. The source is a female patient aged 50-59 years who received an allogeneic stem cell transplant from a related donor, was CMV-positive, and had no GVHD. The graft donor may have given rise to some T cells. CDR3s include the opening cysteine and the closing phenylalanine or tryptophan. A D gene is named only where the DNA matches it firmly. Some rows mark clone size as missing; the rest say once, few, many or name a class of expanded clone.

CDR3 DNA,CDR3 protein,D gene,J gene,clone size,V gene
TGCGCCAGCAGCATCAAGACAGGAGAGAACACTGAAGCTTTCTTT,CASSIKTGENTEAFF,NA,TRBJ1-1,NA,TRBV5-1
TGTGCCAGCGGCGCGTCACAGGGCTTTCGAAACACCATATATTTT,CASGASQGFRNTIYF,NA,TRBJ1-3,NA,TRBV18
TGTGCCAGCAGCTTTGTTGAGACTAGCGGGGGGATCTCCTACGAGCAGTACTTC,CASSFVETSGGISYEQYF,TRBD2,TRBJ2-7,NA,TRBV7-8
TGTGCCAGCAGCTTACAGGGGGCGCGGGATACGCAGTATTTT,CASSLQGARDTQYF,TRBD1,TRBJ2-3,NA,TRBV5-4
TGTGCCACCAGCAGAGGGGGTTCGACAGGGGGGCAAGAGACCCAGTACTTC,CATSRGGSTGGQETQYF,TRBD1,TRBJ2-5,NA,TRBV15
TGTGCCAGTAGTCCGTACGGGACAGCGAGCAATCAGCCCCAGCATTTT,CASSPYGTASNQPQHF,TRBD1,TRBJ1-5,NA,TRBV19
TGTGCCAGCAGCTTAGAAACGACAGGGCAAGGCTACACCTTC,CASSLETTGQGYTF,TRBD1,TRBJ1-2,NA,TRBV11-2
TGTGCCAGCAGCTTTGACAGGGGGACTGAAGCTTTCTTT,CASSFDRGTEAFF,TRBD1,TRBJ1-1,NA,TRBV7-2
TGTGCCAGTAGTCCCGTCGGAGGCACCGGGGAGCTGTTTTTT,CASSPVGGTGELFF,NA,TRBJ2-2,NA,TRBV19
TGTGCCAGCAGCTTAGAGGTTTGGGCTCTCTATGGCTACACCTTC,CASSLEVWALYGYTF,NA,TRBJ1-2,NA,TRBV7-2
TGTGCCATCAGCCCAATGGGCACTTCGAACACTGAAGCTTTCTTT,CAISPMGTSNTEAFF,NA,TRBJ1-1,NA,TRBV10-3
TGTGCCAGCAGTGAAAGTTCCCAGGAAGACAAATCGGGCTACACCTTC,CASSESSQEDKSGYTF,NA,TRBJ1-2,NA,TRBV2
TGTGCCAGTAGTAACGCCTTGACAGGCGGAGATACGCAGTATTTT,CASSNALTGGDTQYF,NA,TRBJ2-3,NA,TRBV19
TGCGCCAGCAGCTTGGAATTTCGTCGTGGAGGGGATAGTGGAAAACTGTTTTTT,CASSLEFRRGGDSGKLFF,NA,TRBJ1-4,NA,TRBV5-1
TGTGCCAGCAGTGTATGGGGGGACCTAGGTGAAAAACTGTTTTTT,CASSVWGDLGEKLFF,NA,TRBJ1-4,few,TRBV2
TGTGCCAGTAGTATCGGGACAGGCTCTTTGCCGAACACTGAAGCTTTCTTT,CASSIGTGSLPNTEAFF,TRBD1,TRBJ1-1,NA,TRBV19
TGTGCCAGCAGTGCTTTGCAGGGAGGCTACAATGAGCAGTTCTTC,CASSALQGGYNEQFF,NA,TRBJ2-1,NA,TRBV6-1
TGTGCCAGCAGTTCCCCGACAGGTCCCAACTATGGCTACACCTTC,CASSSPTGPNYGYTF,NA,TRBJ1-2,once,TRBV28
TGTGCCAGCACCTATTCCATGAACACTGAAGCTTTCTTT,CASTYSMNTEAFF,NA,TRBJ1-1,NA,TRBV7-9
TGTGCCAGCAAGGCGGATGGAAACACCATATATTTT,CASKADGNTIYF,NA,TRBJ1-3,NA,TRBV6-6
TGTGCCTCCCGACGGACAGGGGTAAACACCGGGGAGCTGTTTTTT,CASRRTGVNTGELFF,TRBD1,TRBJ2-2,NA,TRBV30
TGTGCCAGCAGCCCCCTCGGGACACCCTCTGGAAACACCATATATTTT,CASSPLGTPSGNTIYF,NA,TRBJ1-3,NA,TRBV5-6
TGTGCCAGCAGCCCAGGACAGGGGGCGTATCAGCCCCAGCATTTT,CASSPGQGAYQPQHF,TRBD1,TRBJ1-5,NA,TRBV28
TGTGCCAGCAGTTACTCAAGGGGTTTGGGCGGCTACACCTTC,CASSYSRGLGGYTF,NA,TRBJ1-2,NA,TRBV6-5
TGTGCCAGCAGCTTGGCTGTCAATGAGCAGTTCTTC,CASSLAVNEQFF,NA,TRBJ2-1,NA,TRBV5-4
TGTGCCAGCAGCTTGGATGGGCTTAATTCACCCCTCCACTTT,CASSLDGLNSPLHF,NA,TRBJ1-6,NA,TRBV5-8
TGTGCCACCAAGCAGGGCGGCAATCAGCCCCAGCATTTT,CATKQGGNQPQHF,NA,TRBJ1-5,NA,TRBV6-5
TGTGCCAGCAGCTTAAGGGGCCAGGGGCGGATCGACGAGCAGTACTTC,CASSLRGQGRIDEQYF,NA,TRBJ2-7,NA,TRBV7-9
TGTGCCAGCAGCCAATCAACCCGGACAGGGGCGAGATACGAGCAGTACTTC,CASSQSTRTGARYEQYF,TRBD1,TRBJ2-7,once,TRBV7-9
TGTGCCGGGACAGGGGGGCACTATGGCTACACCTTC,CAGTGGHYGYTF,TRBD1,TRBJ1-2,NA,TRBV30
TGTGCCAGCAGTTCCACAGGGATCCACTATGGCTACACCTTC,CASSSTGIHYGYTF,NA,TRBJ1-2,NA,TRBV6-5
TGTGCCAGCAGCTCCTTAGCGGGGGCCCGCACAGATACGCAGTATTTT,CASSSLAGARTDTQYF,TRBD2,TRBJ2-3,NA,TRBV5-5
TGTGCCAGCAGCTGGTGGGGCGGGGTTGGCTACACCTTC,CASSWWGGVGYTF,NA,TRBJ1-2,NA,TRBV5-8
TGCGCCAGCAGCCAACGCGGGGGGGCCGCGAATGAGCAGTTCTTC,CASSQRGGAANEQFF,TRBD2,TRBJ2-1,NA,TRBV4-1
TGTGCCAGCAGTGAAGCCCTAGGACAGGCGATCTATGGCTACACCTTC,CASSEALGQAIYGYTF,TRBD1,TRBJ1-2,NA,TRBV6-1
TGTGCCAGCAGTTACAGGGGAACCAACACCTTC,CASSYRGTNTF,NA,TRBJ1-2,few,TRBV6-5
TGTGCCAGTAGTATAGAAAGGGACAGGGGTGCAGATACGCAGTATTTT,CASSIERDRGADTQYF,TRBD1,TRBJ2-3,NA,TRBV19
TGTGCCAGCAGTCGGACAGGTGATGGCTACACCTTC,CASSRTGDGYTF,TRBD1,TRBJ1-2,NA,TRBV2
TGTGCCAGCTCGCCAGCTGGAGCGGAGAAAGAGACCCAGTACTTC,CASSPAGAEKETQYF,NA,TRBJ2-5,NA,TRBV18
TGTGCCAGCAGCAAAGTATGGCCCGGGGAGCTGTTTTTT,CASSKVWPGELFF,NA,TRBJ2-2,NA,TRBV21-1
TGTGCCAGCAGCCCCGGACTACCGTACGAGCAGTACTTC,CASSPGLPYEQYF,NA,TRBJ2-7,NA,TRBV7-9